Sequencing of this T cell receptor beta chain was carried out in a study of blood T cell repertoires in COVID-19. The overall study: Material from acute and convalescent COVID-19 was sourced from the United States, Italy and Spain. T cells, B-cell-depleted T cells, or PBMCs supplied cDNA or gDNA.

The sample holds one count of this clone. Unmatched junction bases numbered 13, after V lost 6 bases and J lost 4 bases. The CDR3 consists of 16 residues. Germline V gene lookup returns CDR1 SGHTA and CDR2 FQGTGA. Assay: immunoSEQ multiplex PCR; the TCRdb copy retains only in-frame clones and omits some. The table has 90,000 to 110,000 clones, around 80% seen once. The rearrangement uses TRBV7-3 and TRBJ1-1; 8 positions match TRBD1. This TCR was recovered from a woman over 75 with active or convalescent COVID-19. The sample taken for sequencing was peripheral blood. Here the CDR3 DNA reads TGTGCCAGCAGTACCCAGGGGGCGGTGAGGGGCACTGAAGCTTTCTTT. Translation gives CASSTQGAVRGTEAFF.